This TCR beta chain was sequenced in a study of tumor and adjacent non-tumor tissue in lung cancer. Study details: Stage I to III disease affected roughly 10 men and 5 women aged about 31 to 80. Samples averaged about 3.8 million productive TCRbeta reads each. Regarding the study as a whole: Higher tumor TCR diversity was associated with shorter survival.

With regard to this clonotype: What it recognizes is unknown. One end of the junction fails to match germline, which may point to a read error.

The library came from three nested PCR rounds adapted from ARM-PCR protocols. TCRdb recomputed calls from the multiplex PCR reads with MiXCR, one row per CDR3 protein. The sample records about 98,000 distinct CDR3 sequences, more than 80% being singletons. The CDR3 contains 17 residues. Germline V gives CDR1 SGHAT, CDR2 FQNNGV. This sample's RNA came from whole unsorted tissue. This non-tumor lung sample came from over 3 cm beyond the tumor edge. This clonotype originated in a man aged 60 to 75 with small cell lung cancer. Sequencing input: distant non-tumor lung tissue. The chain has TRBV11-2 and TRBJ2-1, with unresolved D. The CDR3 sequence: CDSSLVSAHSSYNEQFF. The CDR3 region has the DNA TGTGACAGCAGCTTAGTGTCAGCCCATAGCTCCTACAATGAGCAGTTCTTC.